What follows are 30 T cell receptor beta chains derived from one specimen sequenced in a study of blood T cell repertoires in COVID-19. Assay used: immunoSEQ multiplex PCR; TCRdb lists only in-frame clones, some missing. Seen here are more than 150,000 clones, roughly 82% observed once, and the top ten hold 10% to 15%. The specimen was PBMCs or T cells enriched from blood (not recorded which). All receptors come from a middle-aged man who had recovered from COVID-19.

V gene TRBV25-1 combines with J gene TRBJ1-4, with TRBD1 identical over 7 bases. Germline V gene lookup returns CDR1 MGHDK and CDR2 SYGVNS. With 10 bases clipped from V and 0 bases from J, the junction kept 8 bases outside the gene matches. The CDR3 contains 15 residues. CDR3 bases: TGTGCCACCTCTAGGGGGCAGACAACTAATGAAAAACTGTTTTTT. This gives the protein CATSRGQTTNEKLFF.

The chain recombines TRBV9 with TRBJ1-4; no reliable D call. CDR1 is SGDLS and CDR2 is YYNGEE in the germline V gene. The CDR3 totals 15 residues. V was trimmed by 2 bases and J by 1 base, leaving 9 bases between them. Written as DNA, the CDR3 is TGTGCCAGCAGCGTCGCGGCTGGAACTAATGAAAAACTGTTTTTT. Translated, it gives CASSVAAGTNEKLFF.

The CDR3 here is CASSPPGLLMNTEAFF. CDR3 coding DNA: TGTGCCAGCAGCCCACCGGGTCTATTGATGAACACTGAAGCTTTCTTT. This chain connects TRBV6-2 or TRBV6-3 to TRBJ1-1, with D unclear. V was trimmed by 6 bases and J by 0 bases, leaving 17 bases between them. CDR3 length equals 16 residues. Germline V gives CDR1 MNHEY, CDR2 SVGEGT.

The V call is TRBV12-3 or TRBV12-4, the J call TRBJ1-5; possible D gene TRBD1, 6 bases. V was clipped by 4 bases and J by 6 bases, with 10 bases between them. The CDR3 length is 13 residues. The CDR3: CASSSQGAQPQHF. The CDR3 coding sequence is TGTGCCAGCAGTTCACAGGGAGCTCAGCCCCAGCATTTT.

The CDR3 protein is CASTITGGKYGYTF. DNA for the CDR3: TGTGCCAGCACGATAACAGGGGGGAAGTATGGCTACACCTTC. The chain links TRBV6-6 to TRBJ1-2; TRBD1 agrees at 8 bases. The CDR3 contains 14 residues. J was trimmed by 5 bases and V by 7 bases; bases with no gene match: 9. The V gene's germline CDR1 is MNHNY and CDR2 SVGAGI (reference sequence).

The gene calls are TRBV4-2 and TRBJ2-1, with TRBD2 identical over 9 bases. The CDR3 totals 19 residues. Germline V CDR1 and CDR2: LGHNA, YNFKEQ. Unmatched junction bases numbered 16, after V lost 0 bases and J lost 7 bases. This CDR3 is CASSQDVTLAGEWDNEQFF. The DNA for the CDR3 is TGTGCCAGCAGCCAAGACGTGACTTTAGCGGGAGAATGGGATAATGAGCAGTTCTTC.

Many counts were recorded for this clone. The V gene is TRBV7-9, the J gene TRBJ2-7; D is possibly TRBD2 (5 bases). There are 14 residues in the CDR3. Trimming took off 4 bases at V and 2 bases at J, with 12 bases between the two ends. Germline assignment: CDR1 SEHNR and CDR2 FQNEAQ (reference sequence). The CDR3, as DNA: TGTGCCAGCAGCTCAGGACTCAAAGCCTACGAGCAGTACGTC. Translation: CASSSGLKAYEQYV.

V and J are TRBV7-8 and TRBJ1-2, with D possibly TRBD1 on 5 matching bases. This CDR3 spans 17 amino acids. Germline V gene sequence: CDR1 SGHVS, CDR2 FQNEAQ. V shed 6 bases and J shed 4 bases, with 24 bases lying between them. The CDR3 bases are TGTGCCAGCAGTTTAACAGGAGCCTCCTTTCGGCCCTATGGCTACACCTTC. Translated, it gives CASSLTGASFRPYGYTF.

V usage is TRBV7-9 and J usage is TRBJ2-7; 10 positions agree with TRBD1. V trimming: 5 bases; J trimming: 7 bases; junction bases outside the gene matches: 5. Germline V gives CDR1 SEHNR, CDR2 FQNEAQ (reference sequence). The CDR3 extends over 13 amino acids. Here the CDR3 DNA reads TGTGCCAGCAGCCAAGACAGGGGGCGAGAGCAGTACTTC. Its translation is CASSQDRGREQYF.

This clone has a handful of counts. The genes are TRBV10-3 and TRBJ1-1, with 8 positions matching TRBD1. V shed 4 bases, J shed 0 bases, and the junction held 7 bases outside the gene matches. Germline CDR1 ENHRY, CDR2 SYGVKD. The CDR3 has 16 amino acids. The CDR3: CAISAIRQGMNTEAFF. The CDR3 DNA reads as TGTGCCATCAGTGCCATTAGACAGGGGATGAACACTGAAGCTTTCTTT.

The CDR3, as DNA: TGCGCCAGCAGTCCCCCATCACTAGCGGAGGCCAGCGGAGAGCAGTTCTTC. Translating gives CASSPPSLAEASGEQFF. The chain links TRBV5-1 to TRBJ2-1; 8 nucleotides match TRBD2. This CDR3 contains 17 residues. Germline values: CDR1 SGHRS, CDR2 YFSETQ. Trimming took 5 bases from V and 10 from J; bases not matched to a gene: 20.

The chain employs TRBV7-2 and TRBJ1-5; 7 bases fit TRBD1. Germline V CDR1 and CDR2: SGHTA, FQGNSA. The CDR3 consists of 14 residues. With 5 bases clipped from V and 9 bases from J, the junction kept 10 bases outside the gene matches. The CDR3 bases are TGTGCCAGCAGCACTACAGGGGCTTATCGGCCCCAGCATTTT. Translated: CASSTTGAYRPQHF. The full variable domain, its missing parts supplied by reference TRBV7-2 and TRBJ1-5, is GAGVSQSPSNKVTEKGKDVELRCDPISGHTALYWYRQSLGQGLEFLIYFQGNSAPDKSGLPSDRFSAERTGGSVSTLTIQRTQQEDSAVYLCASSTTGAYRPQHFGDGTRLSIL.

V gene TRBV10-1 combines with J gene TRBJ2-1; 13 bases are shared with TRBD2. The ends lost 6 bases at V and 10 bases at J; junction bases unmatched: 6. CDR1 WNHNN and CDR2 SYGVQD come from the germline V gene (reference sequence). The CDR3 has 14 amino acids. CDR3 nucleotide sequence: TGCGCCAGCAGCGGACTAGCGGGAGCTGGAGAGCAGTTCTTC. Translation gives CASSGLAGAGEQFF.

This clone was counted a few times. CDR3 DNA: TGTGCCAGCAGCTTGGAGGCCAGGGATGAGACCCAGTACTTC. Protein sequence: CASSLEARDETQYF. V is TRBV5-4 and J is TRBJ2-5, with D possibly matching TRBD1 (5 bases). The V end lost 0 bases, the J end lost 5 bases, and 11 bases lay between the germline ends. CDR1 and CDR2 (germline): SGHNT, YYREEE (reference sequence). This CDR3 is built from 14 residues. Drawing the rest from reference TRBV5-4 and TRBJ2-5, the complete variable domain is ETGVTQSPTHLIKTRGQQVTLRCSSQSGHNTVSWYQQALGQGPQFIFQYYREEENGRGNFPPRFSGLQFPNYSSELNVNALELDDSALYLCASSLEARDETQYFGPGTRLLVL.

Regarding this clone: The junction differs from germline at one of its ends, possibly a read error. The chain joins TRBV2 to TRBJ1-5; TRBD1 aligns across 7 bases. Germline values: CDR1 SNHLY, CDR2 FYNNEI. CDR3 length equals 15 residues. The CDR3 nucleotides are TGTGCCAGCATTGAACAAGGGGGCAGGGATCAGCCCCAGCATTTT. Protein product: CASIEQGGRDQPQHF.

This rearrangement joins TRBV7-2 to TRBJ2-2, with D hard to call. The V gene lost 1 base and the J gene lost 0 bases, with 9 bases spanning the gap. The V gene's germline CDR1 is SGHTA and CDR2 FQGNSA. This CDR3 has 16 residues. The CDR3 here is CASSLGALSNTGELFF. The CDR3 bases are TGTGCCAGCAGCTTAGGGGCTCTTTCGAACACCGGGGAGCTGTTTTTT.

The rearrangement uses TRBV18 and TRBJ2-7; 9 bases match TRBD2. In germline, CDR1 is KGHSH, CDR2 LQKENI. The CDR3 loop spans 17 amino acids. The trim removed 4 bases at V and 3 bases at J, leaving 13 bases unmatched. CDR3 in amino acids: CASSRYSGSSGGYEQYF. Here the CDR3 DNA reads TGTGCCAGCTCACGTTATAGCGGGAGTTCTGGGGGCTACGAGCAGTACTTC.

The V gene is TRBV20-1, the J gene TRBJ2-7; D is possibly TRBD1 (6 bases). Deletions cut 6 bases from V and 7 bases from J, with 13 bases between. The CDR3 contains 11 residues. CDR1 DFQATT and CDR2 SNEGSKA come from the germline V gene (reference sequence). This CDR3 is CSAGAGGEQYF. In DNA, the CDR3 is TGCAGTGCGGGGGCTGGTGGGGAGCAGTACTTC.

This clone appeared a single time. This sequence joins TRBV28 and TRBJ2-5; weak D call: TRBD1 (5 bases). The CDR3 contains 15 residues. Per germline, CDR1 MDHEN and CDR2 SYDVKM. Trimming took off 2 bases at V and 2 bases at J, with 12 bases between the two ends. CDR3 in amino acids: CASSLAVGLQETQYF. The CDR3 DNA is TGTGCCAGCAGTTTAGCCGTGGGGCTACAAGAGACCCAGTACTTC.

This chain uses TRBV6-2 or TRBV6-3 with TRBJ2-4; 7 bases align to TRBD1. Losses at the gene ends were 6 bases for V and 11 bases for J; bases not matched to a gene: 16. In germline, CDR1 is MNHEY, CDR2 SVGEGT. The CDR3 contains 15 residues. The CDR3 region is CASSTPRDRKHLQYF. CDR3 in DNA: TGTGCCAGCAGCACTCCCCGGGACAGAAAACACCTTCAGTACTTC.

As concerns this clone: Distinct nucleotide sequences in the sample also encode this CDR3. The chain recombines TRBV2 with TRBJ2-3; 7 bases fit TRBD2. This CDR3 is 13 amino acids long. Losses at the gene ends were 6 bases for V and 2 bases for J; bases not matched to a gene: 2. CDR1 and CDR2 (germline): SNHLY, FYNNEI. CDR3: CASSRDYTDTQYF. The CDR3 coding sequence is TGTGCCAGCAGCCGGGACTACACAGATACGCAGTATTTT.

With respect to this clone: One end of the junction is discordant with germline, which a read error may explain. The rearrangement links TRBV14 to TRBJ2-2, with 9 bases that match TRBD1. CDR3 length: 17 residues. Germline lookup yields CDR1 SGHDN and CDR2 FVKESK. The CDR3 nucleotides are TGTGCCAGCAGCCCGCACATGGGGACAGGGAACCCCGGGGAGCTGTTTTTT. This encodes CASSPHMGTGNPGELFF. The whole variable domain, remainder taken from reference TRBV14 and TRBJ2-2, is EAGVTQFPSHSVIEKGQTVTLRCDPISGHDNLYWYRRVMGKEIKFLLHFVKESKQDESGMPNNRFLAERTGGTYSTLKVQPAELEDSGVYFCASSPHMGTGNPGELFFGEGSRLTVL.

As regards this clone: Other DNA sequences in the same sample also yield this CDR3. The CDR3 region has the DNA TGCGCCAGCAGCCAAGGACTGAGATTGGCACGGTACAATGAGCAGTTCTTC. Protein product: CASSQGLRLARYNEQFF. The chain is built from TRBV4-1 and TRBJ2-1; D gene unclear. The CDR3 sequence is 17 residues long. V lost 1 base and J 4 bases, leaving 17 bases between the germline ends. Germline-derived CDR1 and CDR2 are MGHRA and YSYEKL.

V usage is TRBV11-2 and J usage is TRBJ2-1, with D possibly TRBD2 on 6 matching bases. V was shortened by 1 base and J by 6 bases, with 19 bases between the two germline ends. CDR3 length equals 17 residues. Germline CDR1 reads SGHAT; CDR2 reads FQNNGV. CDR3 residues: CASSLVIRLGRFNEQFF. DNA of the CDR3: TGTGCCAGCAGCTTAGTCATCCGACTAGGGAGGTTCAATGAGCAGTTCTTC.

The rearrangement links TRBV11-2 to TRBJ1-2; 7 bases are shared with TRBD1. CDR1 and CDR2 (germline): SGHAT, FQNNGV. After removal of 1 base from V and 2 bases from J, the junction contained 7 bases not matched to a gene. The CDR3 has 16 residues. The CDR3 spells CASSLGVGTDNYGYTF. Here the CDR3 DNA reads TGTGCCAGCAGCTTAGGGGTCGGGACAGACAACTATGGCTACACCTTC. Together with reference TRBV11-2 and TRBJ1-2, the CDR3 gives the full variable domain: EAGVAQSPRYKIIEKRQSVAFWCNPISGHATLYWYQQILGQGPKLLIQFQNNGVVDDSQLPKDRFSAERLKGVDSTLKIQPAKLEDSAVYLCASSLGVGTDNYGYTFGSGTRLTVV.

The rearrangement links TRBV7-9 to TRBJ2-5; 13 nucleotides align to TRBD2. Trimming took 1 base from V and 4 from J; bases not matched to a gene: 3. The CDR3 length is 16 residues. CDR1 is SEHNR and CDR2 is FQNEAQ in the germline V gene (reference sequence). The CDR3 DNA reads as TGTGCCAGCAGCTTAGGGACTAGCGGGAGACGAGAGACCCAGTACTTC. This sequence encodes CASSLGTSGRRETQYF.

V and J are TRBV3-1 (or the pseudogene TRBV3-2) and TRBJ2-3, with D unclear. Between the trimmed V and J ends, which lost 4 bases and 1 base, there was a span of 6 bases. The V gene's germline CDR1 is LGHDT and CDR2 YNNKEL (reference sequence). The CDR3 extends over 13 amino acids. The CDR3 DNA reads as TGTGCCAGCAGCCGAGGTGGCACAGATACGCAGTATTTT. Translated, it gives CASSRGGTDTQYF.

CDR3 coding DNA: TGTGCCATCAGTGAGTGGACAGGCACTGAAGCTTTCTTT. Its translation: CAISEWTGTEAFF. V is TRBV10-3 and J is TRBJ1-1; TRBD1 aligns across 7 bases. V lost 1 base, J lost 4 bases, and 0 bases stayed unmatched. Per germline, CDR1 ENHRY and CDR2 SYGVKD. This CDR3 spans 13 amino acids.

This clone was observed at least ten times. The rearrangement uses TRBV2 and TRBJ1-2; 10 bases align to TRBD1. With V trimmed by 6 bases and J by 6 bases, 13 bases remained unmatched. This CDR3 spans 16 amino acids. The germline V gene has CDR1 SNHLY and CDR2 FYNNEI. CDR3 DNA: TGTGCCAGCAGCGTCAGCACCGGGACAGGGGTTCATGGCTACACCTTC. This translates into CASSVSTGTGVHGYTF. Filled out from reference TRBV2 and TRBJ1-2, the complete variable domain reads EPEVTQTPSHQVTQMGQEVILRCVPISNHLYFYWYRQILGQKVEFLVSFYNNEISEKSEIFDDQFSVERPDGSNFTLKIRSTKLEDSAMYFCASSVSTGTGVHGYTFGSGTRLTVV.

This rearrangement joins TRBV5-1 to TRBJ1-2, with a possible D match to TRBD1 (5 bases). There are 13 residues in the CDR3. Per germline, CDR1 SGHRS and CDR2 YFSETQ. V was clipped by 3 bases and J by 1 base, with 7 bases between them. CDR3: CASSSQGNYGYTF. CDR3 DNA: TGCGCCAGCAGCTCTCAGGGTAACTATGGCTACACCTTC. Variable domain in full (rest from reference TRBV5-1 and TRBJ1-2): KAGVTQTPRYLIKTRGQQVTLSCSPISGHRSVSWYQQTPGQGLQFLFEYFSETQRNKGNFPGRFSGRQFSNSRSEMNVSTLELGDSALYLCASSSQGNYGYTFGSGTRLTVV.